The next 7 T cell receptor beta chains were all read from a single sample in a study of long-term antiretroviral therapy in people with HIV. The run of the v3.0 immunoSEQ assay was at survey level. The protocol was immunoSEQ multiplex PCR, while the TCRdb copy is restricted to in-frame clones and leaves out a portion. The sample contains 28,000 or so clones, over 75% of which appear only once. Sequences were derived from unsorted PBMCs, sampled 0.5 years after starting antiretroviral therapy. The receptors here all came from a woman between 18 and 29 years old with HIV.

The rearrangement joins TRBV4-3 to TRBJ2-2, with TRBD2 matching over 7 bases. Looked up from germline, CDR1 is LGHNA and CDR2 is YSLEER. The V gene end was trimmed by 0 bases and the J gene end by 5 bases; junction bases not matched to a gene: 9. The CDR3 spans 17 residues. The CDR3 loop is CASSQDRGSGITGELFF. DNA for the CDR3: TGCGCCAGCAGCCAAGATCGGGGAAGCGGGATAACCGGGGAGCTGTTTTTT.

The chain is built from TRBV6-6 and TRBJ2-7; 7 bases are shared with TRBD1. CDR3 size: 15 residues. Germline CDR1 reads MNHNY; CDR2 reads SVGAGI (reference sequence). V lost 6 bases, J lost 3 bases, and 11 bases stayed unmatched. The CDR3 nucleotides read TGTGCCAGCAGAGACGAAGACAGGGCGGGCTACGAGCAGTACTTC. This translates into CASRDEDRAGYEQYF.

This chain links TRBV7-9 with TRBJ2-7; 7 bases are shared with TRBD2. Per germline, CDR1 SEHNR and CDR2 FQNEAQ (reference sequence). Trimming removed 4 bases from V and 5 bases from J; junction bases left unmatched: 11. CDR3 length equals 15 residues. CDR3 protein: CASSSAREGINEQYF. In nucleotides, the CDR3 is TGTGCCAGCAGCTCGGCGAGGGAGGGAATCAACGAGCAGTACTTC.

The count of this clone is one. The V call is TRBV29-1, the J call TRBJ2-7; D might be TRBD1 or TRBD2, each matching 5 bases. V lost 5 bases and J lost 3, with 8 bases in between. This CDR3 has 11 residues. Germline V gene lookup returns CDR1 SQVTM and CDR2 ANQGSEA. CDR3 DNA sequence: TGCAGCGTTAGGGACCTCTACGAGCAGTACTTC. Translating it yields CSVRDLYEQYF.

V and J are TRBV19 and TRBJ1-2, with 8 bases lining up with TRBD1. Trimming at V came to 4 bases and at J to 1 base, leaving 5 bases not matched to a gene. The germline V gene has CDR1 LNHDA and CDR2 SQIVND (reference sequence). This CDR3 has 15 residues. CDR3: CASSTRQGINYGYTF. In DNA, the CDR3 is TGTGCCAGTAGTACTCGACAGGGGATTAACTATGGCTACACCTTC.

The chain is built from TRBV20-1 and TRBJ2-1; perhaps TRBD2 as D (6 bases). CDR3 length: 9 residues. Germline loops: CDR1 DFQATT, CDR2 SNEGSKA (reference sequence). Trimming left V 5 bases short and J 10 bases short, with 6 bases between. The CDR3, as DNA: TGCAGTGCTGGGGGGGAGCAGTTCTTC. This codes for CSAGGEQFF.

This chain links TRBV6-4 with TRBJ1-4; weak D call: TRBD1 (6 bases). V lost 2 bases, J lost 5 bases, and 15 bases lay in between. This CDR3 contains 16 residues. The germline V gene encodes CDR1 MRHNA and CDR2 SNTAGT. The CDR3 nucleotides read TGTGCCAGCAGTGACGCAGCGGGGCAGGGGAATGAAAAACTGTTTTTT. Amino acids: CASSDAAGQGNEKLFF.